These 5 T cell receptor beta chains came from one sample sequenced in a study of regulatory T cells in long-lasting Graves disease. Indicated time point: persistent/refractory GD, antithyroid drugs over 5 years with positive TRAb. From PBMCs, RNA was extracted and then used to make the TCR library. Relying on iRepertoire HTBI primers and Arm-PCR of CDR3 regions, the team built TCR beta libraries. TCRdb independently ran MiXCR on the multiplex PCR reads; one entry per CDR3 protein. The sample gives 420,000 or so distinct CDR3 sequences, roughly a quarter of which show up once; about 26% is in the top ten. The sequenced sample was peripheral blood mononuclear cells (PBMCs), obtained when the disease was refractory, from a patient treated with antithyroid drugs. These receptors came from a female donor with Graves disease.

This clonotype showed up many times. V gene TRBV2 combines with J gene TRBJ2-5; D assignment may be TRBD1 or TRBD2 (5 bases each). V dropped 2 bases and J dropped 11 bases, with 9 bases sitting between them. Germline CDR1 is SNHLY and CDR2 is FYNNEI. The CDR3 has 11 amino acids. CDR3 coding DNA: TGTGCCAGCAGTGAACTGGGGGTTCAGTACTTC. Protein sequence: CASSELGVQYF.

V is TRBV14 and J is TRBJ2-2, with D unresolved. CDR1 is SGHDN and CDR2 is FVKESK in the germline V gene. CDR3 length equals 17 residues. V gave up 0 bases and J gave up 2 bases, with 13 bases separating them. CDR3 loop: CASSQDPRTGNTGELFF. As DNA, the CDR3 is TGTGCCAGCAGCCAAGATCCACGGACGGGCAACACCGGGGAGCTGTTTTTT.

This clonotype was detected many times. This sequence joins TRBV9 and TRBJ2-5, with a possible D match to TRBD2 (7 bases). This CDR3 spans 14 amino acids. V was pared by 3 bases and J by 5 bases, with 14 bases between. CDR1 is SGDLS and CDR2 is YYNGEE in the germline V gene. The CDR3 coding sequence is TGTGCCAGCAGCGGTCGGGGGGCCAGGGAGACCCAGTACTTC. Translating gives CASSGRGARETQYF.

This clonotype was counted ten times or more. The genes are TRBV2 and TRBJ1-1; D is perhaps TRBD1 (5 bases). V gave up 3 bases and J gave up 11 bases, with 10 bases separating them. The germline CDR1 and CDR2 sequences are SNHLY and FYNNEI. This CDR3 region has 11 residues. This chain's CDR3 is CASSEAGSAFF. The CDR3 bases are TGTGCCAGCAGTGAGGCAGGGAGCGCTTTCTTT.

This sequence joins TRBV7-9 and TRBJ2-6, with 10 bases that match TRBD1. V was clipped by 5 bases and J by 1 base; unmatched bases: 5. This CDR3 comprises 17 residues. The germline gives CDR1 SEHNR, CDR2 FQNEAQ (reference sequence). CDR3 in amino acids: CASSRTGGISGANVLTF. For the CDR3, the DNA is TGTGCCAGCAGCCGGACAGGGGGGATTTCTGGGGCCAACGTCCTGACTTTC.